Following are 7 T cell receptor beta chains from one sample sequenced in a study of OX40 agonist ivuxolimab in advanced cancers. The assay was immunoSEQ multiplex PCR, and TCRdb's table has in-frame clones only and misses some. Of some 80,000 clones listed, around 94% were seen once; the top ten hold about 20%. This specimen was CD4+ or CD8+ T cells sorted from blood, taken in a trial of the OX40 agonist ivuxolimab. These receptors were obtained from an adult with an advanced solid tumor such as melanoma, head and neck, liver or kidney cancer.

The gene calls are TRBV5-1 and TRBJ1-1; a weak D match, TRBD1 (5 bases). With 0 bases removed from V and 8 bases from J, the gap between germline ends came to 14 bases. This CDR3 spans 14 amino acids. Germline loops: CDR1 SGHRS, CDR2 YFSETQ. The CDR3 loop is CASSLGWGVDEAFF. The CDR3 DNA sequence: TGCGCCAGCAGCTTGGGCTGGGGGGTCGACGAAGCTTTCTTT.

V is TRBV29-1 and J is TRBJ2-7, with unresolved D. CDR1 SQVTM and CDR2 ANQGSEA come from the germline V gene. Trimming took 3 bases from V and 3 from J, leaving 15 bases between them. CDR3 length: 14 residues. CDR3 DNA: TGCAGCGTTGATGGTGGGGAACGAGACTACGAGCAGTACTTC. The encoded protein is CSVDGGERDYEQYF.

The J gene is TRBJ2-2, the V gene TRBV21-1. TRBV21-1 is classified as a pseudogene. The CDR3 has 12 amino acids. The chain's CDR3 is CASSPGTGELFF. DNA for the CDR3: TGTGCCAGCAGCCCCGGAACCGGGGAGCTGTTTTTT.

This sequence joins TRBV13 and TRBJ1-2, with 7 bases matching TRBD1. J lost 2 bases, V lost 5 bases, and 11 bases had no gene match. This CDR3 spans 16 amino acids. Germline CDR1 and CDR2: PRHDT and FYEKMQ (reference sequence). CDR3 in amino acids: CASSPGTEESNYGYTF. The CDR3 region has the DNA TGTGCCAGCAGCCCCGGGACAGAAGAATCAAACTATGGCTACACCTTC. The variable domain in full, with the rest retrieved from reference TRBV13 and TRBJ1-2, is AAGVIQSPRHLIKEKRETATLKCYPIPRHDTVYWYQQGPGQDPQFLISFYEKMQSDKGSIPDRFSAQQFSDYHSELNMSSLELGDSALYFCASSPGTEESNYGYTFGSGTRLTVV.

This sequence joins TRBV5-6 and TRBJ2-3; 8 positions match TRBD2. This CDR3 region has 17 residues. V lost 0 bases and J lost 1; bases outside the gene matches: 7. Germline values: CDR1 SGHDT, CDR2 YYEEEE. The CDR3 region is CASSLGRAAGGTDTQYF. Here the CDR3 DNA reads TGTGCCAGCAGCTTGGGTCGAGCAGCGGGGGGCACAGATACGCAGTATTTT.

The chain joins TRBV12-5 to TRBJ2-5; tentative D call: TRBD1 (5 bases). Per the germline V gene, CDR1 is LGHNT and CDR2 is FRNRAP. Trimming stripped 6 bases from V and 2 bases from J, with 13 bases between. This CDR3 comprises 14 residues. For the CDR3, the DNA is TGTGCTAGTGGCGAAGACAGTAGACAAGAGACCCAGTACTTC. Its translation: CASGEDSRQETQYF.

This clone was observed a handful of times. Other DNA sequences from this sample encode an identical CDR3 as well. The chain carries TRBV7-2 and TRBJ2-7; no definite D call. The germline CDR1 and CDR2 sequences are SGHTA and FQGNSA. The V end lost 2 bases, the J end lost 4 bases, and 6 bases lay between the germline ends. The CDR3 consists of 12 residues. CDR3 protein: CASSLNGYEQYF. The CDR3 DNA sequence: TGTGCCAGCAGCTTAAACGGGTACGAGCAGTACTTC. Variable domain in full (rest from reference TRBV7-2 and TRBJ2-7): GAGVSQSPSNKVTEKGKDVELRCDPISGHTALYWYRQSLGQGLEFLIYFQGNSAPDKSGLPSDRFSAERTGGSVSTLTIQRTQQEDSAVYLCASSLNGYEQYFGPGTRLTVT.